This T cell receptor (beta chain) originates from a study of T-cell reconstitution after alpha-beta-depleted transplantation in children. The germline V gene encodes CDR1 MDHEN and CDR2 SYDVKM. The CDR3 spans 16 residues. Trimming pared 5 bases from V and 4 bases from J, leaving 21 bases between. This clonotype was seen ten or more times. Construction of the TCRbeta library involved unique molecular identifiers. TCRdb recomputed calls from the PCR reads with MiXCR, one row per CDR3 protein. The table includes about 480,000 distinct CDR3 sequences, around 12% detected once. The V call is TRBV28, the J call TRBJ2-7, with D perhaps TRBD1 or TRBD2 (5 bases each). The specimen was PBMCs from the stem cell graft donor, collected from the stem cell graft. This sequence was found in a human donor who donated a stem cell graft to a child with combined immunodeficiency. The chain's CDR3 is CASSTHLAGDEYEQYF. The CDR3 nucleotides are TGTGCCAGCAGTACCCATCTAGCCGGGGACGAATACGAGCAGTACTTC. Drawing the rest from reference TRBV28 and TRBJ2-7, the complete variable domain is DVKVTQSSRYLVKRTGEKVFLECVQDMDHENMFWYRQDPGLGLRLIYFSYDVKMKEKGDIPEGYSVSREKKERFSLILESASTNQTSMYLCASSTHLAGDEYEQYFGPGTRLTVT.